These 4 T cell receptor beta chains originate from one sample sequenced in a study of T-cell reconstitution after alpha-beta-depleted transplantation in children. Unique molecular identifiers featured in how the TCRbeta library was prepared. TCRdb itself ran the PCR reads through MiXCR, one entry per CDR3 protein. The sample has approximately 590,000 distinct CDR3 sequences, roughly a tenth seen once; the top ten hold about 4%. The source material was PBMCs from the stem cell graft donor, sampled from the stem cell graft. Receptors were obtained from a human donor who donated a stem cell graft to a child with acute myeloid leukemia.

The chain links TRBV6-5 to TRBJ2-7; weak D call: TRBD1 (6 bases). Trimming pared 2 bases from V and 2 bases from J, leaving 22 bases between. CDR3 length: 18 amino acids. CDR1 and CDR2 (germline): MNHEY, SVGAGI. CDR3 in amino acids: CASSYQSRPTGKAYEQYF. CDR3 DNA sequence: TGTGCCAGCAGTTACCAATCGAGGCCGACAGGCAAGGCCTACGAGCAGTACTTC.

This clonotype was recorded many times. The J gene is TRBJ1-1, the V gene TRBV20-1; 7 bases agree with TRBD1. The CDR3 spans 13 residues. Per germline, CDR1 DFQATT and CDR2 SNEGSKA (reference sequence). The junction had 2 bases not matched to a gene; V was cut back by 3 bases and J by 1 base. The CDR3 spells CSASYRGNTEAFF. The CDR3 DNA reads TGCAGTGCTAGCTACAGGGGGAACACTGAAGCTTTCTTT.

The CDR3 spells CASRRDRAYEQYF. The DNA for the CDR3 is TGTGCCAGCCGCCGGGACAGGGCCTACGAGCAGTACTTC. The chain joins TRBV2 to TRBJ2-7; the match to TRBD1 covers 9 bases. The CDR3 is 13 residues long. After removal of 8 bases from V and 2 bases from J, the junction contained 4 bases not matched to a gene. From germline, CDR1 is SNHLY and CDR2 FYNNEI.

In its sample, this clonotype was seen a few times. J is TRBJ2-7 and V is TRBV7-2; 7 nucleotides match TRBD1. CDR1 SGHTA and CDR2 FQGNSA come from the germline V gene. The CDR3 spans 15 residues. The J segment lost 4 bases and the V segment lost 6 bases, leaving 12 bases of the junction unmatched. This CDR3 is CASRIQKGGGYEQYF. Here the CDR3 DNA reads TGTGCCAGCAGGATCCAAAAAGGGGGCGGGTACGAGCAGTACTTC. Filled out from reference TRBV7-2 and TRBJ2-7, the complete variable domain reads GAGVSQSPSNKVTEKGKDVELRCDPISGHTALYWYRQSLGQGLEFLIYFQGNSAPDKSGLPSDRFSAERTGGSVSTLTIQRTQQEDSAVYLCASRIQKGGGYEQYFGPGTRLTVT.